Each of the 3 T cell receptor beta chains below was sequenced from the same sample in a study of T cell responses to AZD1222 COVID-19 vaccine. Data came from immunoSEQ multiplex PCR; TCRdb stores just in-frame clones and leaves some out. The sample holds 100,000 to 120,000 clones, approximately 90% seen once. Sequencing was performed on peripheral blood, taken on day 0 of AZD1222 vaccination. The source of these receptors is an adult in good health.

This chain uses TRBV28 with TRBJ2-7, with D hard to call. The germline gives CDR1 MDHEN, CDR2 SYDVKM. The CDR3 loop spans 14 amino acids. V was shortened by 1 base and J by 5 bases, with 12 bases between the two germline ends. CDR3 region: CASSLSEVSNEQYF. In DNA form, the CDR3 reads TGTGCCAGCAGTTTATCCGAGGTTTCTAACGAGCAGTACTTC.

The rearrangement uses TRBV6-5 and TRBJ2-3; 13 positions agree with TRBD2. CDR3 size: 15 residues. V shed 6 bases and J 7 bases; nucleotides not matched to a gene: 7. CDR1 MNHEY and CDR2 SVGAGI come from the germline V gene. CDR3 amino acids: CASSPTGTSGNTQYF. The CDR3 DNA reads TGTGCCAGCAGCCCAACCGGGACTAGCGGGAATACGCAGTATTTT.

The chain recombines TRBV5-5 with TRBJ2-3, with a tentative D call TRBD1 (8 bases). Deletions cut 0 bases from V and 4 bases from J, with 18 bases between. Germline-derived CDR1 and CDR2 are SGHKS and YYEKEE (reference sequence). CDR3 length: 17 amino acids. The CDR3 DNA sequence: TGTGCCAGCAGCTTGGCCCTAACAGGGGGGGCCGCAGATACGCAGTATTTT. Its translation is CASSLALTGGAADTQYF.